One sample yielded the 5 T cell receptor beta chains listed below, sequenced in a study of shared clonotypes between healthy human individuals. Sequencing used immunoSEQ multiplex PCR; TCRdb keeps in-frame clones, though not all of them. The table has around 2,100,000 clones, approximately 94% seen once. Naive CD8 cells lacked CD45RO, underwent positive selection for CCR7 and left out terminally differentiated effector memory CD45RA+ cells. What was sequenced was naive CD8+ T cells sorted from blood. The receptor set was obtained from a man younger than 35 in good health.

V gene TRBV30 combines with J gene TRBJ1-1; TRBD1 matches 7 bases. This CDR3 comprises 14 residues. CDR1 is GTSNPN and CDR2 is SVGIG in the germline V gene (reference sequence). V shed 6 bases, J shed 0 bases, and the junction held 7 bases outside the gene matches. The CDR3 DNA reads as TGTGCCTGTGGACAGGAAAACATGAACACTGAAGCTTTCTTT. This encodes CACGQENMNTEAFF.

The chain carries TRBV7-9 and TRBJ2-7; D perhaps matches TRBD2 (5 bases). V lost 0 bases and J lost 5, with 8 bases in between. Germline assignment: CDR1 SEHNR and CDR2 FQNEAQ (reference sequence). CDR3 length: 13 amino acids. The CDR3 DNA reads TGTGCCAGCAGCTTAGCGGGGAGCCACGAGCAGTACTTC. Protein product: CASSLAGSHEQYF.

The chain's CDR3 is CASSVVYGGTDTQYF. For the CDR3, the DNA is TGTGCCAGCAGCGTAGTATACGGGGGTACAGATACGCAGTATTTT. The chain links TRBV9 to TRBJ2-3, with D possibly matching TRBD2 (6 bases). Trimming removed 0 bases from V and 3 bases from J, with 11 bases in between. The CDR3 covers 15 residues. The germline V gene encodes CDR1 SGDLS and CDR2 YYNGEE.

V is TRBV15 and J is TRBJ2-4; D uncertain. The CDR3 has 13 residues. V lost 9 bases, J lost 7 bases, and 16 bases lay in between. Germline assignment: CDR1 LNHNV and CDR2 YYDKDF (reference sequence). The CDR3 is CATTLPGENIQYF. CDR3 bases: TGTGCCACGACCCTCCCGGGTGAGAACATTCAGTACTTC.

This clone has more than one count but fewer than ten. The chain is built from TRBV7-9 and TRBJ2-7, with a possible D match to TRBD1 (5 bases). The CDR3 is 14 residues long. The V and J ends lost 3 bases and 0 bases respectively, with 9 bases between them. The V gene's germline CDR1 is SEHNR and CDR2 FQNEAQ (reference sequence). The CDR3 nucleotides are TGTGCCAGCAGCTTTGGACACCTCTCCTACGAGCAGTACTTC. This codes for CASSFGHLSYEQYF.